The clone carrying this TCR beta chain occurred a few times. Its target is not known. Germline V lookup: CDR1 SNHLY, CDR2 FYNNEI. Losses at the gene ends were 6 bases for V and 4 bases for J; bases not matched to a gene: 0. The CDR3 sequence is 14 residues long. The sample originates from a study of cytomegalovirus exposure and HLA in healthy donors. General study findings and limits: Across donors, sequencing depth was assumed by presence/absence analyses to be roughly uniform.

PCR involved 60 Vbeta and 13 Jbeta primers. Sequencing was performed with immunoSEQ multiplex PCR; in TCRdb, only in-frame clones are kept and a portion is missing. The repertoire has approximately 220,000 clones, 60% to 80% of them found once; the top ten carry approximately 1.7%. The TCR was taken from a woman aged 25 to 39 in good health and CMV-seronegative. The J gene is TRBJ2-3, the V gene TRBV2; 14 positions agree with TRBD2. Input material: PBMCs. The CDR3 coding sequence is TGTGCCAGCAGGGGACTAGCGGGAGCAGATACGCAGTATTTT. Its protein product is CASRGLAGADTQYF.